The sequence of this T cell receptor (beta chain) was determined in a study of cytomegalovirus exposure and HLA in healthy donors. Across the whole study: Within the Caucasian-associated ancestry cluster were 65% to 85% of the roughly 360 genotyped donors.

The trim removed 1 base at V and 7 bases at J, leaving 4 bases unmatched. This CDR3 comprises 14 residues. CDR1 is SGHRS, CDR2 YFSETQ, per germline. Primers: 60 Vbeta forward and 13 Jbeta reverse. The repertoire was sequenced with immunoSEQ multiplex PCR; TCRdb's copy has only in-frame clones and lacks some. In the table there are tens of thousands of clones, 65% of which are singletons. The specimen sequenced was PBMCs. The receptor was isolated from a woman in her forties or fifties in good health and CMV-seropositive. The genes are TRBV5-1 and TRBJ1-5; 8 bases align to TRBD1. This chain's CDR3 is CASSLTGGGQPQHF. The CDR3 DNA sequence: TGCGCCAGCAGCTTGACAGGGGGAGGGCAGCCCCAGCATTTT.